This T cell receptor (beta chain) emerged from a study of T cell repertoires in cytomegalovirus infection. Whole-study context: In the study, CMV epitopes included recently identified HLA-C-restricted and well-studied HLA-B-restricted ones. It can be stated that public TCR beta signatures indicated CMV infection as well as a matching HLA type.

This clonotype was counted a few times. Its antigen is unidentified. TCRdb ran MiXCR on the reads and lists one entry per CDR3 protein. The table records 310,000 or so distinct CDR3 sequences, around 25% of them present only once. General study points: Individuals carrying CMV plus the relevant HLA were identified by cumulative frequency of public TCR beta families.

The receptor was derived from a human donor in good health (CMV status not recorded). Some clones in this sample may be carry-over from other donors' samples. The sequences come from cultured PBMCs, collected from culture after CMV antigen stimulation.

The CDR3 sequence: CASSYGDRFNEKLFF. DNA for the CDR3: TGTGCCAGCAGTTACGGGGACAGGTTTAATGAAAAACTGTTTTTT. V usage is TRBV6-6 and J usage is TRBJ1-4, with TRBD1 identical over 8 bases. CDR1 MNHNY and CDR2 SVGAGI come from the germline V gene (reference sequence). V gave up 2 bases and J gave up 4 bases; unmatched junction bases: 3. This CDR3 spans 15 amino acids.